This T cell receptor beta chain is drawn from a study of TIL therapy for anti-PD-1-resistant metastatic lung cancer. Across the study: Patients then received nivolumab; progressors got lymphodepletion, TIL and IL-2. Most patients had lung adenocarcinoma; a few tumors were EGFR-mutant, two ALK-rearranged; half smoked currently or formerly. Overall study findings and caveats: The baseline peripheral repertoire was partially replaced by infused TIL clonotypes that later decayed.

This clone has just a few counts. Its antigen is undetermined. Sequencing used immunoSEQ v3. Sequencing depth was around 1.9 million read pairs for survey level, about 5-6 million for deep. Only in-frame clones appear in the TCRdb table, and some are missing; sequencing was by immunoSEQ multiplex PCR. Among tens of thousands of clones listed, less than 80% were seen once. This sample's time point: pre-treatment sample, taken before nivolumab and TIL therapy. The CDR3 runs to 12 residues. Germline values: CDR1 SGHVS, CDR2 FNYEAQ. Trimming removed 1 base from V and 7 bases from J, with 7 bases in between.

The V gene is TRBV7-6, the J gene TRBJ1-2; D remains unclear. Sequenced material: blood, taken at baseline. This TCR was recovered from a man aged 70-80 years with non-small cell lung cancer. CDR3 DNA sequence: TGTGCCAGCAGCTTAGGAGGGATTGGCTACACCTTC. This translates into CASSLGGIGYTF.